The present T cell receptor (beta chain) was sequenced within a study of post-analysis software for immune sequencing data. Study information: There were relapsing-remitting, secondary progressive and progressive-relapsing multiple sclerosis among the disease courses included. Notes on the study in general: In patients, about five TRBV segments were more frequent than in controls, with TRBV5-6, TRBV5-1 and TRBV20-1 among them.

This clonotype was seen a handful of times. Antigen specificity is unknown. Unique molecular identifiers were present in the TCR beta cDNA libraries. MiXCR, run by TCRdb on the PCR reads, gives a single entry per CDR3 protein. This sample has about 810,000 distinct CDR3 sequences, with roughly 50% found just once. V was pared by 3 bases and J by 0 bases, with 15 bases between. CDR1 is MNHNS, CDR2 SASEGT, per germline. The CDR3 runs to 17 residues. This receptor was obtained from a girl aged 5-17 years with multiple sclerosis. The sequenced sample was blood. The chain joins TRBV6-1 to TRBJ2-4; D is unresolved. DNA of the CDR3: TGTGCCAGCAGTGATACGACGGTTTTCTTAGCCAAAAACATTCAGTACTTC. It is translated as CASSDTTVFLAKNIQYF.